This TCR beta chain is from a study of Tregs in tolerant kidney transplant recipients. Study-wide results and caveats: In tolerant patients, donor-specific Tregs outgrew total Tregs, suggesting antigen-driven expansion. Findings come from small patient numbers and require larger validation.

Assay used: immunoSEQ multiplex PCR; TCRdb lists only in-frame clones, some missing. The data show around 30,000 clones, and the top ten clones hold under 2%. A remark on this clone: The antigen remains undetermined. The read ends 3 residues before the CDR3 terminus; that terminus is restored from the germline J gene.

The nonmyeloablative bone marrow transplants came from related graft donors, with transient mixed chimerism. CD4+CD25+CD127- Tregs, CD4+CD25- non-Tregs, CD4 and CD8 cells were sorted. V shed 4 bases and J shed 2 bases, with 15 bases lying between them. The CDR3 is 15 residues long. The germline gives CDR1 SGHDT, CDR2 YYEEEE. Sequences were derived from CD4+ T cells from blood (PBMCs), sampled 24 months after the transplant. The sequence was collected from a human patient who received a combined kidney and bone marrow transplant. Some of the T cells may derive from the graft donor. The rearrangement links TRBV5-6 to TRBJ1-1; no definite D call. The CDR3 DNA, read in part, is TGTGCCAGCAGCCAAACGACCAGGATCAACACTGAA. It codes for CASSQTTRINTE. The whole CDR3 protein reads CASSQTTRINTEAFF.